This T cell receptor beta chain was sequenced for a study of persistence of HIV-infected CD4 T cells. Study-wide background: The sample holds CD4+ T cells responsive to CMV or HIV-1 Gag. Multiple blood draws of up to roughly 200 mL, except a couple of donors with single leukapheresis.

This was the immunoSEQ version 4 assay in survey mode. The repertoire was sequenced with immunoSEQ multiplex PCR; TCRdb's copy has only in-frame clones and lacks some. The data contain tens of thousands of clones, more than 75% of them singletons. This clone appeared a few times. Its specificity is unknown. An overlapping HIV-1 Gag peptide pool stimulated these cells at 0.85 to 1 ug/peptide/mL. Sorted nonresponding memory CD4+ T cells were CD40L-negative, CD69-negative, CD45RO-high. Donors had CD4+ T cell counts above 400 cells/uL and were CMV-seropositive. Study-level results: CMV- and Gag-responding cells had lower TCRbeta richness than CD3/CD28-responding cells.

This CDR3 spans 16 amino acids. Germline V CDR1 and CDR2: SGHAT, FQDESV (reference sequence). V lost 5 bases and J lost 6; bases outside the gene matches: 10. The chain has TRBV11-1 and TRBJ1-2; 12 bases fit TRBD1. The TCR sequence derives from an adult man with HIV who was CMV-seropositive. This material consisted of CD4+ T cells sorted from PBMCs after approximately 20-hour stimulation, taken from a patient who received antiretroviral therapy. The CDR3 region is CASSNAGTGGANGYTF. The CDR3 DNA reads as TGTGCCAGCAGCAACGCCGGGACAGGGGGCGCGAATGGCTACACCTTC.